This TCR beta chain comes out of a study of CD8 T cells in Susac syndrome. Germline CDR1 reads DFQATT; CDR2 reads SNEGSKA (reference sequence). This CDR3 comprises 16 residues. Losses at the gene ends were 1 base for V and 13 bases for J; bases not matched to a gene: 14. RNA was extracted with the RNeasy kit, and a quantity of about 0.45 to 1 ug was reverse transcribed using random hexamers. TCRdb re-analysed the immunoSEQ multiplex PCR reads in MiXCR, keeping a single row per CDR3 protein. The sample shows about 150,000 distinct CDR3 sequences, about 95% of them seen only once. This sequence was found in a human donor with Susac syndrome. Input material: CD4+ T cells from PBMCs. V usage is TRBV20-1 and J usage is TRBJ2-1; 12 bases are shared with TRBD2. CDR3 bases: TGCAGTGCTAGAGTTGAACGGGGACTAGCGGGCGGGATTCAGTTCTTC. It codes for CSARVERGLAGGIQFF.